One and the same sample provided the 27 T cell receptor beta chains below, sequenced in a study of blood T cell repertoires in COVID-19. The assay was immunoSEQ multiplex PCR, and TCRdb's table has in-frame clones only and misses some. Of about 280,000 clones in the sample, approximately 81% were seen once. Sequencing was carried out using PBMCs or T cells enriched from blood (not recorded which). All receptors derive from a woman aged 45-65 years who had recovered from COVID-19.

J is TRBJ2-2 and V is TRBV7-8, with D perhaps TRBD2 (7 bases). Trimming removed 5 bases from V and 4 bases from J, with 23 bases in between. The germline V gene encodes CDR1 SGHVS and CDR2 FQNEAQ. This CDR3 has 18 amino acids. This CDR3 is CASSRGRFRGGGTGELFF. The CDR3 nucleotides are TGTGCCAGCAGCCGAGGGAGGTTTAGGGGAGGGGGCACCGGGGAGCTGTTTTTT.

V is TRBV2 and J is TRBJ1-1; a weak D match, TRBD1 (6 bases). CDR3 length: 13 residues. The germline V and J ends were trimmed by 6 bases and 5 bases, with 13 bases remaining between them. CDR1 and CDR2 from the germline V gene are SNHLY and FYNNEI. The CDR3 region is CASSLGRGTEAFF. In DNA, the CDR3 is TGTGCCAGCAGCCTAGGCAGGGGAACTGAAGCTTTCTTT.

Here the CDR3 DNA reads TGTGCCAGCAGTGCTCGTGGCCGCGGGGTTGACACAGATACGCAGTATTTT. Protein sequence: CASSARGRGVDTDTQYF. The chain combines TRBV2 with TRBJ2-3, with TRBD2 as a possible D gene (6 bases). CDR1 is SNHLY and CDR2 is FYNNEI in the germline V gene. Deletions cut 4 bases from V and 2 bases from J, with 19 bases between. The length of the CDR3 is 17 residues.

This chain uses TRBV29-1 with TRBJ1-2; D possibly corresponds to TRBD1 (6 bases). This CDR3 comprises 12 residues. Trimming took off 7 bases at V and 8 bases at J, with 17 bases between the two ends. From germline, CDR1 is SQVTM and CDR2 ANQGSEA. The CDR3 coding sequence is TGCAGCGCCCCAGGACAGACTGGCGGCTACACCTTC. The encoded protein is CSAPGQTGGYTF.

The chain couples TRBV3-1 (or the pseudogene TRBV3-2) to TRBJ1-2; 9 positions agree with TRBD1. The length of the CDR3 is 15 residues. The ends lost 4 bases at V and 4 bases at J; junction bases unmatched: 7. Germline V gene lookup returns CDR1 LGHDT and CDR2 YNNKEL (reference sequence). CDR3 coding DNA: TGTGCCAGCAGCCCCCGGGACAGGGCACCCTATGGCTACACCTTC. Its protein product is CASSPRDRAPYGYTF.

The V call is TRBV18, the J call TRBJ2-1, with 8 bases fitting TRBD2. Losses at the gene ends were 3 bases for V and 7 bases for J; bases not matched to a gene: 8. The CDR3 is 15 residues long. Germline assignment: CDR1 KGHSH and CDR2 LQKENI. For the CDR3, the DNA is TGTGCCAGCTCACCTCCTGGGACTAGTCGGAATGAGCAGTTCTTC. This gives the protein CASSPPGTSRNEQFF. Based on the CDR3 plus reference TRBV18 and TRBJ2-1, the full variable domain is NAGVMQNPRHLVRRRGQEARLRCSPMKGHSHVYWYRQLPEEGLKFMVYLQKENIIDESGMPKERFSAEFPKEGPSILRIQQVVRGDSAAYFCASSPPGTSRNEQFFGPGTRLTVL.

The chain has TRBV7-2 and TRBJ1-2; D unclear. V dropped 3 bases and J dropped 8 bases, with 10 bases sitting between them. This CDR3 comprises 12 residues. Germline values: CDR1 SGHTA, CDR2 FQGNSA. The CDR3 protein is CASSLYGGGYTF. The DNA for the CDR3 is TGTGCCAGCAGCTTGTATGGAGGGGGCTACACCTTC.

V is TRBV6-5 and J is TRBJ2-4; 11 nucleotides match TRBD1. CDR3 length: 14 residues. The germline CDR1 and CDR2 sequences are MNHEY and SVGAGI. Losses at the gene ends were 4 bases for V and 7 bases for J; bases not matched to a gene: 3. The CDR3 region is CASSFGDRGNIQYF. CDR3 sequence (DNA): TGTGCCAGCAGTTTCGGGGACAGGGGGAACATTCAGTACTTC.

In its sample, this clone was seen once. The rearrangement joins TRBV7-9 to TRBJ1-6, with unresolved D. From germline, CDR1 is SEHNR and CDR2 FQNEAQ (reference sequence). Trimming cost V 5 bases and J 2 bases, with 7 bases left between them. This CDR3 is built from 14 residues. The DNA for the CDR3 is TGTGCCAGCAGCCTAGACACCTATAATTCACCCCTCCACTTT. Its translation: CASSLDTYNSPLHF.

The chain joins TRBV7-9 to TRBJ1-1, with 12 bases fitting TRBD1. The J segment lost 6 bases and the V segment lost 5 bases, leaving 4 bases of the junction unmatched. CDR1 SEHNR and CDR2 FQNEAQ come from the germline V gene (reference sequence). The CDR3 has 14 residues. CDR3 loop: CASSPGTGGAEAFF. The CDR3 nucleotides read TGTGCCAGCAGCCCGGGGACAGGGGGCGCTGAAGCTTTCTTT.

The rearrangement uses TRBV6-5 and TRBJ2-1; 13 positions match TRBD2. The germline gives CDR1 MNHEY, CDR2 SVGAGI. The CDR3 consists of 16 residues. The V segment lost 4 bases and the J segment 7 bases; nucleotides outside the gene matches: 7. In DNA form, the CDR3 reads TGTGCCAGCAGTTTCACACTAGCGGGAGGGGGAAATGAGCAGTTCTTC. It encodes CASSFTLAGGGNEQFF.

The chain is built from TRBV30 and TRBJ1-1, with D unclear. The CDR3 totals 13 residues. Between the trimmed V and J ends, which lost 2 bases and 1 base, there was a span of 8 bases. Per germline, CDR1 GTSNPN and CDR2 SVGIG (reference sequence). For the CDR3, the DNA is TGTGCCTGGAGTTGGGCGCCGAACACTGAAGCTTTCTTT. Residues: CAWSWAPNTEAFF.

The DNA for the CDR3 is TGCACCAGCAGCCAAGAATGGGGGAATTCGGGACACGACGAAAATGAGCAGTTCTTC. Translating it yields CTSSQEWGNSGHDENEQFF. The rearrangement uses TRBV1 and TRBJ2-1; the table assigns TRBD1, which was not confirmed against the DNA. TRBV1 is termed a pseudogene. The CDR3 length is 19 residues.

The chain has TRBV2 and TRBJ2-5; D is undetermined. The CDR3 is 12 amino acids. Per the germline V gene, CDR1 is SNHLY and CDR2 is FYNNEI. V shed 5 bases and J shed 2 bases, with 6 bases lying between them. The CDR3 protein is CASSSTQETQYF. In DNA, the CDR3 is TGTGCCAGCAGTAGCACTCAAGAGACCCAGTACTTC.

This chain connects TRBV6-4 to TRBJ2-2, with D hard to call. The CDR3 extends over 15 amino acids. Germline CDR1 reads MRHNA; CDR2 reads SNTAGT. The V gene lost 0 bases and the J gene lost 1 base, with 6 bases spanning the gap. The CDR3 here is CASSDSSRNTGELFF. The CDR3 coding sequence is TGTGCCAGCAGTGACTCGTCGCGGAACACCGGGGAGCTGTTTTTT.

In regard to this clone: The same CDR3 is also encoded by other DNA sequences in this sample. The chain has TRBV4-2 and TRBJ1-5, with D maybe TRBD1 (5 bases). The V gene's germline CDR1 is LGHNA and CDR2 YNFKEQ. The V gene lost 0 bases and the J gene lost 7 bases, with 7 bases spanning the gap. The CDR3 spans 13 residues. CDR3 sequence (DNA): TGTGCCAGCAGCCAAGATCAGGGCCAGCCCCAGCATTTT. Translated, it gives CASSQDQGQPQHF.

J is TRBJ1-1 and V is TRBV9; 10 nucleotides line up with TRBD1. Germline CDR1 SGDLS, CDR2 YYNGEE. V shed 3 bases, J shed 2 bases, and the junction held 4 bases outside the gene matches. CDR3 length: 15 residues. The CDR3 protein is CASSETTGGNTEAFF. The CDR3 DNA is TGTGCCAGCAGCGAAACGACAGGGGGCAACACTGAAGCTTTCTTT.

The CDR3 DNA reads as TGTGCCAGCAGCCCCGGACAGCAGACCCAGTACTTC. Translation: CASSPGQQTQYF. The chain couples TRBV6-5 to TRBJ2-5; perhaps TRBD1 as D (6 bases). This CDR3 region has 12 residues. Germline V CDR1 and CDR2: MNHEY, SVGAGI. Trimming took off 6 bases at V and 6 bases at J, with 11 bases between the two ends.

The chain is built from TRBV4-3 and TRBJ1-5; 9 bases are shared with TRBD1. Germline CDR1 and CDR2: LGHNA and YSLEER. Trimming cost V 3 bases and J 5 bases; bases outside gene matches: 2. The CDR3 is made up of 14 amino acids. This CDR3 reads CASSQGTGYQPQHF. The CDR3 coding sequence is TGCGCCAGCAGCCAGGGGACAGGGTATCAGCCCCAGCATTTT.

The rearrangement links TRBV5-1 to TRBJ1-1, with TRBD1 identical over 7 bases. The junction had 15 bases not matched to a gene; V was cut back by 4 bases and J by 6 bases. Per the germline V gene, CDR1 is SGHRS and CDR2 is YFSETQ. This CDR3 comprises 16 residues. Written as DNA, the CDR3 is TGCGCCAGCAGCGGATGGGTGCGGACTCAGGGGGCTGAAGCTTTCTTT. Its protein product is CASSGWVRTQGAEAFF.

This chain links TRBV27 with TRBJ1-6; D is ambiguous. The CDR3 totals 15 residues. Germline V CDR1 and CDR2: MNHEY, SMNVEV (reference sequence). Trimming pared 0 bases from V and 9 bases from J, leaving 12 bases between. CDR3 sequence (DNA): TGTGCCAGCAGTTTATCCGGGATTATAGGTTCACCCCTCCACTTT. Encoded protein: CASSLSGIIGSPLHF.

The rearrangement links TRBV27 to TRBJ2-5, with TRBD2 matching 11 bases. CDR3 size: 17 residues. Per the germline V gene, CDR1 is MNHEY and CDR2 is SMNVEV (reference sequence). V lost 5 bases to trimming and J lost 8 bases; unmatched junction nucleotides: 16. CDR3 DNA: TGTGCCAGCAGTCCGGGGGACAAGCGACTAGCGGGGTATACCCAGTACTTC. Amino acids: CASSPGDKRLAGYTQYF.

The rearrangement links TRBV5-1 to TRBJ2-5; 7 bases are a match to TRBD2. Germline V gene lookup returns CDR1 SGHRS and CDR2 YFSETQ. There are 16 residues in the CDR3. With 1 base clipped from V and 1 base from J, the junction kept 7 bases outside the gene matches. The CDR3 coding sequence is TGCGCCAGCAGCTTGAGGTCCAGCGGGGTCCAAGAGACCCAGTACTTC. Encoded protein: CASSLRSSGVQETQYF.

The V gene is TRBV7-2, the J gene TRBJ2-1, with TRBD2 matching 10 bases. Germline V lookup: CDR1 SGHTA, CDR2 FQGNSA. Losses at the gene ends were 5 bases for V and 8 bases for J; bases not matched to a gene: 9. This CDR3 is 15 amino acids long. The CDR3 spells CASSPSGRALYEQFF. DNA of the CDR3: TGTGCCAGCAGCCCCAGCGGGAGGGCCCTTTATGAGCAGTTCTTC. Combining the CDR3 with reference TRBV7-2 and TRBJ2-1 gives the whole variable domain GAGVSQSPSNKVTEKGKDVELRCDPISGHTALYWYRQSLGQGLEFLIYFQGNSAPDKSGLPSDRFSAERTGGSVSTLTIQRTQQEDSAVYLCASSPSGRALYEQFFGPGTRLTVL.

The chain combines TRBV29-1 with TRBJ2-5, with 16 nucleotides matching TRBD2. Trimming removed 2 bases from V and 5 bases from J; junction bases left unmatched: 5. The length of the CDR3 is 16 residues. Germline assignment: CDR1 SQVTM and CDR2 ANQGSEA. CDR3 amino acids: CSVEKGLAGGSETQYF. The DNA for the CDR3 is TGCAGCGTTGAAAAGGGACTAGCGGGAGGGAGCGAGACCCAGTACTTC.

The chain is built from TRBV5-1 and TRBJ2-1, with D possibly TRBD1 on 6 matching bases. V lost 2 bases and J lost 6, with 15 bases in between. The germline gives CDR1 SGHRS, CDR2 YFSETQ. This CDR3 contains 15 residues. In DNA, the CDR3 is TGCGCCAGCAGCTTACAGGGTTCACAAAGCAATGAGCAGTTCTTC. This codes for CASSLQGSQSNEQFF.

This sequence joins TRBV28 and TRBJ2-7, with 12 positions matching TRBD2. This CDR3 region has 15 residues. V shed 6 bases and J 4 bases; nucleotides not matched to a gene: 7. CDR1 is MDHEN, CDR2 SYDVKM, per germline. CDR3 sequence (DNA): TGTGCCAGCAGAATCCTAGCGGGGGGGACTTACGAGCAGTACTTC. Amino acid sequence: CASRILAGGTYEQYF.